This is a list of T cell receptor beta chains from one sample in a study of T-cell memory formation after mild COVID-19. TCRdb used MiXCR to reprocess the 5' RACE reads, holding one entry per CDR3 protein. The repertoire holds about 130,000 distinct CDR3 sequences, with about 5.9% as singletons. Sequenced material: PBMCs or a T cell subset sorted from them (not recorded which). These receptor sequences come from an adult woman who had mild COVID-19 (a few samples of this study predate the infection). Cell type and time point are not known. CDR3s leave out the opening cysteine and the closing phenylalanine or tryptophan. D genes are given only for firm matches.

j_call v_call d_call cdr3_aa
TRBJ2-4 TRBV7-2 . ASSRLGAKNIQY
TRBJ2-7 TRBV7-2 . ASSLFGSDSYEQY
TRBJ2-5 TRBV11-1 . ASSPGRKETQY
TRBJ2-5 TRBV11-2 . ASRPRSALIETQY
. TRBV29-1 . SVGYPKETQY
TRBJ2-1 TRBV29-1 TRBD2 SVTAGGAVGQF
TRBJ2-1 TRBV5-1 . ASSLVVGLQSSYNEQF
TRBJ2-1 TRBV7-2 TRBD2 ASSYTTSGASYNEQF
TRBJ2-2 TRBV21-1 . ASRGGQSGELF
TRBJ2-5 TRBV12-3/TRBV12-4 . ASSPGPRETQY
TRBJ2-7 TRBV20-1 . SARGGSGGEQY
TRBJ2-7 TRBV6-5 . ASSYSRGPGGEQY
TRBJ1-1 TRBV27 . ASSLRFSGNTEAF
TRBJ2-3 TRBV9 . ASSLAPEGKHTQY
TRBJ2-1 TRBV7-9 TRBD2 ASSLTLAGGPGVDEQF
TRBJ2-3 TRBV10-3 . ATKGGVRRGSTDTQY
TRBJ2-5 TRBV12-3/TRBV12-4 . ASSFWGGKETQY
TRBJ1-3 TRBV3-1 . ASSPNAGRDTGNTIY
TRBJ1-1 TRBV5-1 . ASSLEQGVAF
TRBJ2-1 TRBV7-3 . ASSQRGGREGEQF
TRBJ2-1 TRBV7-9 TRBD2 ASSLAGTSGTLQF
TRBJ2-7 TRBV25-1 . ASTSSRTSYEQY
TRBJ2-3 TRBV7-2 TRBD2 ASRGLAVPTDTQY
TRBJ2-1 TRBV7-2 . ASSFGRDNEQF
TRBJ2-3 TRBV15 . ATSRVLTTDTQY
TRBJ1-6 TRBV20-1 TRBD1 SAGGTARGYNSPLH
TRBJ2-1 TRBV12-3/TRBV12-4 TRBD1 ASSSTGGARNEQF
TRBJ2-7 TRBV10-3 . AISDLGMDDEQY
TRBJ1-2 TRBV7-9 TRBD1 ASDTGGGYGYT